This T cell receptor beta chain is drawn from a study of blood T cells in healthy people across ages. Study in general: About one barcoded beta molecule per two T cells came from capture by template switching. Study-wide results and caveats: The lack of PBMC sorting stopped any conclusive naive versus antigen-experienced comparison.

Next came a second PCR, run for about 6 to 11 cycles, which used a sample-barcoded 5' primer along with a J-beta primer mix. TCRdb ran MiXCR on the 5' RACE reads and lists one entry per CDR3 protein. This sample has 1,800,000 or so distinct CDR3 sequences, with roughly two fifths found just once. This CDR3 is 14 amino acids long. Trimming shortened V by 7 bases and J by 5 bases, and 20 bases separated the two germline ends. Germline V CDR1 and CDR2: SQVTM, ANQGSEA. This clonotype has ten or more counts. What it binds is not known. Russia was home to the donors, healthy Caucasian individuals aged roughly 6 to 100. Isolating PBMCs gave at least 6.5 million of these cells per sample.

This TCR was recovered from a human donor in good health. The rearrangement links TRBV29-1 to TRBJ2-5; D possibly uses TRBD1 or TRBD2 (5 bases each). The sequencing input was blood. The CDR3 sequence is CSGHDEAGSETQYF. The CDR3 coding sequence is TGCAGCGGGCACGACGAGGCAGGGAGCGAGACCCAGTACTTC. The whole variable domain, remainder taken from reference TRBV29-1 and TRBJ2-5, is SAVISQKPSRDICQRGTSLTIQCQVDSQVTMMFWYRQQPGQSLTLIATANQGSEATYESGFVIDKFPISRPNLTFSTLTVSNMSPEDSSIYLCSGHDEAGSETQYFGPGTRLLVL.